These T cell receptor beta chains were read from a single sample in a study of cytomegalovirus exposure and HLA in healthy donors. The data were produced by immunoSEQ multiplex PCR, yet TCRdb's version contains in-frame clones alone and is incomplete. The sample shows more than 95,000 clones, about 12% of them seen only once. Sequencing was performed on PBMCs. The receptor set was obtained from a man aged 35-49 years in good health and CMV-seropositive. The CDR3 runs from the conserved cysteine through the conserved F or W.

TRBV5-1 CASSSTGVGANEKLFF
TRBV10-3 CAAARSYEQYF
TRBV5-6 CASSLANRGSTEAFF
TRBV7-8 CASREGGSNQPQHF
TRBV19 CASSIVPGGQPQHF
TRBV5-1 CASNLGRGTYNEQFF
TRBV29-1 CSLGLAGVGETQYF
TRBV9 CASSPRWGRHHSNQPQHF
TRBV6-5 CASTQQGWTEAFF
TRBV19 CASKRPHAGANVLTF
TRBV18 CASSPQGQGISTGKLFF
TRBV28 CASSLTDRGHGPQHF
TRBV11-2 CASSLVAGGYTEAFF
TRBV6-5 CASSPWRDQPQHF
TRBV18 CASSPGAANTEAFF
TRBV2 CASSEGQTDYGYTF
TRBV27 CASSPTGVYGYTF
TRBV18 CASSPSGVTSGNTIYF
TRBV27 CASSSSYSGANVLTF
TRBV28 CASRLSGSVTGELFF
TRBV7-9 CASSPQGGEQYF
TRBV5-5 CASSLGGDTEAFF
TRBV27 CASSYPRGGGGFGYTF
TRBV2 CASSVTEYEQYF
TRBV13 CASRFSGRTYNEQFF
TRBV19 CASSRGEETQYF
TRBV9 CASSSRGGVKTEAFF
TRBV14 CASSQNTGLTYNEQFF
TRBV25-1 CASRRQGLNTEAFF